This entry lists 31 T cell receptor beta chains sequenced from one sample in a study of T-cell memory formation after mild COVID-19. Via MiXCR, TCRdb re-called the 5' RACE reads, giving one row per CDR3 protein. The sample lists 150,000 to 200,000 distinct CDR3 sequences, around a tenth occurring once. The sample was PBMCs or a T cell subset sorted from them (not recorded which). These receptors were collected from a young man who had mild COVID-19 (a few samples of this study predate the infection). Cell type and time point are not known.

The chain uses TRBV7-2 and TRBJ1-1; D perhaps matches TRBD1 (5 bases). The ends were cut back, 5 bases at V and 4 bases at J, with 14 bases in the middle. The CDR3 consists of 14 residues. Germline CDR1 SGHTA, CDR2 FQGNSA. The CDR3 nucleotides are TGTGCCAGCAGCAAGACGGGGCCAGGCACTGAAGCTTTCTTT. As protein: CASSKTGPGTEAFF.

At least ten counts were recorded for this clonotype. The chain carries TRBV12-5 and TRBJ2-2; D might be TRBD2 (5 bases). Trimming stripped 5 bases from V and 2 bases from J, with 9 bases between. This CDR3 spans 14 amino acids. Germline-derived CDR1 and CDR2 are LGHNT and FRNRAP. The CDR3 protein is CASGGEINTGELFF. In nucleotides, the CDR3 is TGTGCTAGTGGTGGGGAGATTAACACCGGGGAGCTGTTTTTT.

This chain connects TRBV7-2 to TRBJ2-5, with 10 nucleotides matching TRBD2. Germline V lookup: CDR1 SGHTA, CDR2 FQGNSA. V shed 6 bases and J 5 bases; nucleotides not matched to a gene: 6. This CDR3 has 14 amino acids. The CDR3 DNA reads as TGTGCCAGCAGTAGAGCGGGGGGGCTCGAGACCCAGTACTTC. Its translation: CASSRAGGLETQYF.

This clonotype has a handful of counts. The V call is TRBV5-1, the J call TRBJ2-1; 8 nucleotides agree with TRBD2. The germline V gene encodes CDR1 SGHRS and CDR2 YFSETQ. The CDR3 runs 15 residues. V gave up 4 bases and J gave up 8 bases; unmatched junction bases: 11. The CDR3 DNA sequence: TGCGCCAGCAGCACGGGACTAGGTTTTATCGATGAGCAGTTCTTC. Residues: CASSTGLGFIDEQFF.

The chain joins TRBV6-1 to TRBJ1-5; D possibly corresponds to TRBD1 (6 bases). The CDR3 sequence is 13 residues long. V lost 6 bases and J 7 bases, leaving 13 bases between the germline ends. CDR1 MNHNS and CDR2 SASEGT come from the germline V gene. CDR3 sequence: CASRGDIWQPQHF. In DNA form, the CDR3 reads TGTGCCAGCAGGGGGGACATCTGGCAGCCCCAGCATTTT.

The sample holds many counts of this clonotype. The rearrangement joins TRBV5-1 to TRBJ2-3; D is unclear. This CDR3 comprises 16 residues. Germline loops: CDR1 SGHRS, CDR2 YFSETQ. Between the trimmed V and J ends, which lost 4 bases and 2 bases, there was a span of 17 bases. The CDR3 DNA reads TGCGCCAGCAGCACAGACCCCCAGACCTACACAGATACGCAGTATTTT. Protein product: CASSTDPQTYTDTQYF.

The J gene is TRBJ2-5, the V gene TRBV7-9; TRBD1 matches at 7 bases. CDR1 is SEHNR and CDR2 is FQNEAQ in the germline V gene (reference sequence). This CDR3 spans 13 amino acids. The ends lost 6 bases at V and 4 bases at J; junction bases unmatched: 5. The CDR3 region is CASSMTGRETQYF. Here the CDR3 DNA reads TGTGCCAGCAGTATGACAGGGCGAGAGACCCAGTACTTC.

This clonotype was seen ten or more times. The chain has TRBV6-5 and TRBJ2-5; unclear D gene. The CDR3 spans 14 residues. The V and J ends lost 0 bases and 3 bases respectively, with 8 bases between them. Looked up from germline, CDR1 is MNHEY and CDR2 is SVGAGI. The CDR3: CASSYSAREETQYF. CDR3 sequence (DNA): TGTGCCAGCAGTTACTCGGCCAGAGAAGAGACCCAGTACTTC.

This clonotype occurred a few times. Written as DNA, the CDR3 is TGCAGTGCTAGAGACACTCTTGAAGCTTTCTTT. It is translated as CSARDTLEAFF. This chain joins TRBV20-1 and TRBJ1-1; no clear D. In germline, CDR1 is DFQATT, CDR2 SNEGSKA (reference sequence). The length of the CDR3 is 11 residues. Trimming cost V 0 bases and J 7 bases, with 6 bases left between them.

This clonotype has more than one count but fewer than ten. The chain uses TRBV7-2 and TRBJ2-1; TRBD1 agrees at 7 bases. The V gene end was trimmed by 6 bases and the J gene end by 4 bases; junction bases not matched to a gene: 9. Germline V CDR1 and CDR2: SGHTA, FQGNSA. The CDR3 consists of 15 residues. CDR3 coding DNA: TGTGCCAGCAGAATAGGGGGCGGCCCTTACAATGAGCAGTTCTTC. This sequence encodes CASRIGGGPYNEQFF.

This clonotype was recorded at least ten times. The DNA for the CDR3 is TGTGCCAGCAGCCAAGCGGACAGGGGATCAGATACGCAGTATTTT. Its translation: CASSQADRGSDTQYF. The rearrangement joins TRBV3-1 to TRBJ2-3, with 9 bases lining up with TRBD1. The CDR3 totals 15 residues. After removal of 1 base from V and 4 bases from J, the junction contained 3 bases not matched to a gene. Germline CDR1 is LGHDT and CDR2 is YNNKEL (reference sequence).

This clonotype was observed a few times. The chain combines TRBV10-3 with TRBJ2-5; D is unclear. This CDR3 has 13 residues. Trimming took 3 bases from V and 4 from J, leaving 9 bases between them. The germline gives CDR1 ENHRY, CDR2 SYGVKD. The CDR3 DNA reads TGTGCCATCAGTGACTCTAGTTCAGAGACCCAGTACTTC. Its translation: CAISDSSSETQYF.

This clonotype was counted between two and nine times. The chain uses TRBV29-1 and TRBJ1-4; the match to TRBD1 covers 9 bases. Germline V gene sequence: CDR1 SQVTM, CDR2 ANQGSEA. Trimming took 6 bases from V and 3 from J; bases not matched to a gene: 2. CDR3 length equals 13 residues. CDR3 amino acids: CSVRTGANEKLFF. The DNA of the CDR3 is TGCAGCGTGCGGACAGGGGCTAATGAAAAACTGTTTTTT.

There are a few counts of this clonotype. This sequence joins TRBV2 and TRBJ2-5; D is undetermined. The V and J ends lost 5 bases and 4 bases respectively, with 8 bases between them. This CDR3 comprises 12 residues. Germline CDR1 and CDR2: SNHLY and FYNNEI. As DNA, the CDR3 is TGTGCCAGCAGTCCCCGGATAGAGACCCAGTACTTC. The encoded protein is CASSPRIETQYF.

Only a few counts were recorded for this clonotype. The genes are TRBV20-1 and TRBJ1-1, with D unresolved. The V end was cut by 2 bases, the J end by 0 bases, with 7 bases between. The CDR3 is 13 residues long. Germline CDR1 and CDR2: DFQATT and SNEGSKA (reference sequence). The CDR3 here is CSARRHMNTEAFF. CDR3 DNA sequence: TGCAGTGCTAGACGCCACATGAACACTGAAGCTTTCTTT.

This clonotype came up a few times. The rearrangement uses TRBV5-1 and TRBJ1-2; perhaps TRBD1 as D (5 bases). Between the trimmed V and J ends, which lost 3 bases and 5 bases, there was a span of 23 bases. This CDR3 has 17 amino acids. Germline V gene lookup returns CDR1 SGHRS and CDR2 YFSETQ. The CDR3 is CASSSSYGQALSYGYTF. DNA for the CDR3: TGCGCCAGCAGCTCTTCATACGGACAAGCTTTGAGTTATGGCTACACCTTC. Combining the CDR3 with reference TRBV5-1 and TRBJ1-2 gives the whole variable domain KAGVTQTPRYLIKTRGQQVTLSCSPISGHRSVSWYQQTPGQGLQFLFEYFSETQRNKGNFPGRFSGRQFSNSRSEMNVSTLELGDSALYLCASSSSYGQALSYGYTFGSGTRLTVV.

CDR3 region: CASSLNSYYGYTF. In DNA, the CDR3 is TGTGCCAGCAGTTTGAACAGCTACTATGGCTACACCTTC. The V and J genes are TRBV28 and TRBJ1-2, with D hard to call. Germline CDR1 and CDR2: MDHEN and SYDVKM. Trimming took off 3 bases at V and 3 bases at J, with 8 bases between the two ends. The CDR3 covers 13 residues.

Ten or more counts support this clonotype. V usage is TRBV7-8 and J usage is TRBJ1-2, with D perhaps TRBD1 (5 bases). Germline V gene data show CDR1 as SGHVS and CDR2 as FQNEAQ. The V and J ends lost 5 bases and 8 bases respectively, with 15 bases between them. The CDR3 is made up of 13 amino acids. The CDR3 bases are TGTGCCAGCAGCCGTGGGGAGGGGCAAGGCTACACCTTC. Amino acids: CASSRGEGQGYTF. The variable domain in full, completed from reference TRBV7-8 and TRBJ1-2, reads GAGVSQSPRYKVAKRGQDVALRCDPISGHVSLFWYQQALGQGPEFLTYFQNEAQLDKSGLPSDRFFAERPEGSVSTLKIQRTQQEDSAVYLCASSRGEGQGYTFGSGTRLTVV.

This rearrangement joins TRBV7-9 to TRBJ2-2; D unresolved. V lost 5 bases, J lost 6 bases, and 10 bases lay in between. Germline V gene sequence: CDR1 SEHNR, CDR2 FQNEAQ (reference sequence). CDR3 length: 13 amino acids. Written as DNA, the CDR3 is TGTGCCAGCAGCCCGGACGGACCCGGGGAGCTGTTTTTT. It is translated as CASSPDGPGELFF.

This clonotype has at least ten counts. J is TRBJ2-3 and V is TRBV5-1; 11 nucleotides agree with TRBD2. CDR1 is SGHRS and CDR2 is YFSETQ in the germline V gene. The CDR3 has 16 residues. The V gene end was trimmed by 2 bases and the J gene end by 4 bases; junction bases not matched to a gene: 6. The CDR3 here is CASSFSGGAGADTQYF. For the CDR3, the DNA is TGCGCCAGCAGCTTTAGCGGGGGGGCCGGCGCAGATACGCAGTATTTT.

V usage is TRBV21-1 and J usage is TRBJ2-7; TRBD1 was called by the table and not checked on the DNA. TRBV21-1 is tagged as a pseudogene. This CDR3 region has 17 residues. CDR3 amino acids: CASSKVGFQPGRPEQYV. In DNA, the CDR3 is TGTGCCAGCAGCAAAGTGGGGTTTCAACCGGGCAGACCGGAGCAGTACGTC.

The rearrangement links TRBV19 to TRBJ2-1; no reliable D call. This CDR3 spans 12 amino acids. Trimming took 6 bases from V and 10 from J, leaving 13 bases between them. CDR1 is LNHDA, CDR2 SQIVND, per germline (reference sequence). The CDR3 nucleotides read TGTGCCAGTAGACCCCCCGGTATGGAGCAGTTCTTC. Translating gives CASRPPGMEQFF.

This clonotype was detected ten times or more. The chain joins TRBV5-1 to TRBJ2-3, with D perhaps assigned TRBD1 or TRBD2 (6 bases each). Deletions cut 2 bases from V and 0 bases from J, with 7 bases between. CDR3 size: 14 residues. Germline V gene lookup returns CDR1 SGHRS and CDR2 YFSETQ. CDR3 in DNA: TGCGCCAGCAGCTTCGGGGGCAGCACAGATACGCAGTATTTT. Its protein is CASSFGGSTDTQYF.

In this sample, this clonotype turned up a few times. The chain is built from TRBV11-2 and TRBJ2-2; maybe TRBD1 (5 bases). Germline CDR1 and CDR2: SGHAT and FQNNGV. The ends were cut back, 2 bases at V and 2 bases at J, with 12 bases in the middle. This CDR3 spans 16 amino acids. CDR3 DNA sequence: TGTGCCAGCAGCTTAAGGGGTAGGGTCAACACCGGGGAGCTGTTTTTT. Its translation: CASSLRGRVNTGELFF.

This clonotype has a handful of counts. V usage is TRBV5-1 and J usage is TRBJ1-3; D ambiguous. Germline V gene data show CDR1 as SGHRS and CDR2 as YFSETQ. CDR3 size: 14 residues. Trimming removed 4 bases from V and 2 bases from J, with 10 bases in between. The CDR3 loop is CASSPGRAGNTIYF. CDR3 DNA: TGCGCCAGCAGCCCGGGGAGGGCTGGAAACACCATATATTTT.

This clonotype has a count of ten or more. The chain links TRBV5-1 to TRBJ2-5; possibly TRBD1 for D (6 bases). V lost 4 bases and J lost 2, with 12 bases in between. Germline V gene lookup returns CDR1 SGHRS and CDR2 YFSETQ. The CDR3 spans 14 residues. In DNA form, the CDR3 reads TGCGCCAGCAGCCCACAGGGAGCGCAAGAGACCCAGTACTTC. It yields the protein CASSPQGAQETQYF.

V is TRBV24-1 and J is TRBJ1-5; 9 nucleotides match TRBD1. Trimming cost V 1 base and J 7 bases; bases outside gene matches: 10. This CDR3 has 17 residues. CDR1 and CDR2 from the germline V gene are KGHDR and SFDVKD. The CDR3 is CATSDFGGTGFQQPQHF. The CDR3 bases are TGTGCCACCAGTGATTTCGGAGGGACAGGGTTTCAACAGCCCCAGCATTTT.

The chain has TRBV6-4 and TRBJ1-2; TRBD1 agrees at 8 bases. The CDR3 runs to 14 residues. CDR1 and CDR2 (germline): MRHNA, SNTAGT. Trimming at V came to 0 bases and at J to 6 bases, leaving 3 bases not matched to a gene. The CDR3 coding sequence is TGTGCCAGCAGTGACTCCCCGACAGGGGATGGCTACACCTTC. Translation gives CASSDSPTGDGYTF.

This clonotype has a handful of counts. In DNA form, the CDR3 reads TGTGCCAGCAGCGCGGGTCTATACACTGAAGCTTTCTTT. Protein sequence: CASSAGLYTEAFF. The chain has TRBV11-1 and TRBJ1-1; no firm D call. The V gene lost 5 bases and the J gene lost 3 bases, with 10 bases spanning the gap. The CDR3 runs to 13 residues. Germline lookup yields CDR1 SGHAT and CDR2 FQDESV (reference sequence).

For this clonotype: One junction end disagrees with the germline gene, perhaps due to a read error. The gene calls are TRBV7-8 and TRBJ1-3, with D possibly being TRBD1 (5 bases). This CDR3 comprises 16 residues. Looked up from germline, CDR1 is SGHVS and CDR2 is FQNEAQ. Here the CDR3 reads CASSLAMGLAGNTIYF. The CDR3 DNA follows: TGTGCCAGCAGCTTAGCGATGGGACTTGCTGGGAACACCATATATTTT.

This chain links TRBV7-2 with TRBJ1-3; D call uncertain. The V and J ends lost 4 bases and 3 bases respectively, with 13 bases between them. The CDR3 is 15 amino acids. Per the germline V gene, CDR1 is SGHTA and CDR2 is FQGNSA. Written as DNA, the CDR3 is TGTGCCAGCAGCTCCCTTGGCTTGCTTGGAAACACCATATATTTT. Translated: CASSSLGLLGNTIYF.